Listed below are T cell receptor beta chains from one sample, sequenced in a study of blood T cell repertoires in COVID-19. The assay was immunoSEQ multiplex PCR, and TCRdb's table has in-frame clones only and misses some. The repertoire holds over 70,000 clones, with roughly 80% as singletons. Sequencing was performed on peripheral blood. These TCRs come from a man aged 25 to 40 with COVID-19, enrolled during active disease. Both conserved end residues are part of each CDR3. The D gene is left open where the match is weak. Clone size is given for some rows only: seen once, a few or many times, or a class if the clone is expanded.

cdr3_aa: CASSAIGTGIQETQYF
cdr3_nt: TGCGCCAGCAGCGCTATCGGGACAGGGATACAAGAGACCCAGTACTTC
cdr3_length: 16
clone_size: -
v_call: TRBV5-1
j_call: TRBJ2-5
d_call: TRBD1

cdr3_aa: CASSQSTDTQYF
cdr3_nt: TGTGCCAGCAGCCAGAGCACAGATACGCAGTATTTT
cdr3_length: 12
clone_size: -
v_call: TRBV7-2
j_call: TRBJ2-3
d_call: -

cdr3_aa: CASSPPDRPSYEQYF
cdr3_nt: TGTGCCAGCTCACCCCCGGACAGACCATCCTACGAGCAGTACTTC
cdr3_length: 15
clone_size: -
v_call: TRBV18
j_call: TRBJ2-7
d_call: -

cdr3_aa: CASSQGIVRTGAGNEQFF
cdr3_nt: TGTGCCAGCAGCCAAGGGATCGTACGGACAGGAGCGGGCAATGAGCAGTTCTTC
cdr3_length: 18
clone_size: -
v_call: TRBV14
j_call: TRBJ2-1
d_call: -

cdr3_aa: CASRPGTKDSPLHF
cdr3_nt: TGTGCCAGCAGACCCGGGACTAAGGATTCACCCCTCCACTTT
cdr3_length: 14
clone_size: few
v_call: TRBV7-9
j_call: TRBJ1-6
d_call: -

cdr3_aa: CASSSTGTGDEQYF
cdr3_nt: TGCGCCAGCAGCAGCACCGGGACAGGGGACGAGCAGTACTTC
cdr3_length: 14
clone_size: -
v_call: TRBV5-1
j_call: TRBJ2-7
d_call: TRBD1

cdr3_aa: CASSVGSAAEAFF
cdr3_nt: TGTGCCAGCAGCGTAGGCTCGGCGGCTGAAGCTTTCTTT
cdr3_length: 13
clone_size: once
v_call: TRBV9
j_call: TRBJ1-1
d_call: -

cdr3_aa: CASSMRGIDQPQHF
cdr3_nt: TGTGCCAGTAGTATGCGGGGAATAGATCAGCCCCAGCATTTT
cdr3_length: 14
clone_size: once
v_call: TRBV19
j_call: TRBJ1-5
d_call: -

cdr3_aa: CASSPAWAQTYEQYF
cdr3_nt: TGTGCCAGCAGCCCCGCTTGGGCCCAAACCTACGAGCAGTACTTC
cdr3_length: 15
clone_size: many
v_call: TRBV5-8
j_call: TRBJ2-7
d_call: -

cdr3_aa: CASSLSPTGSGNTIYF
cdr3_nt: TGTGCCAGCAGTTTATCCCCCACAGGGTCCGGAAACACCATATATTTT
cdr3_length: 16
clone_size: once
v_call: TRBV28
j_call: TRBJ1-3
d_call: -

cdr3_aa: CASSQDWVWSTEAFF
cdr3_nt: TGTGCCAGCAGCCAAGATTGGGTATGGAGCACTGAAGCTTTCTTT
cdr3_length: 15
clone_size: once
v_call: TRBV14
j_call: TRBJ1-1
d_call: -